The 4 T cell receptor beta chains in this list originate from one sample, sequenced in a study of blood T cell repertoires in COVID-19. Sequenced by immunoSEQ multiplex PCR; TCRdb stores in-frame clones only, minus some. The sample carries 200,000 to 250,000 clones, approximately 85% recorded once. Sequencing used peripheral blood. Every receptor here comes from a man aged 50-59 years with COVID-19, enrolled during active disease.

The chain couples TRBV10-3 to TRBJ2-1; TRBD1 agrees at 7 bases. Germline trimming cut 5 bases from V and 10 bases from J; bases unmatched to any gene: 8. CDR1 is ENHRY and CDR2 is SYGVKD in the germline V gene. The CDR3 totals 13 residues. The CDR3, as DNA: TGTGCCATCAGTCCTGACAGGGCGCAGGAGCAGTTCTTC. Amino acid sequence: CAISPDRAQEQFF.

J is TRBJ1-2 and V is TRBV19, with TRBD1 matching 7 bases. The CDR3 sequence is 14 residues long. In germline, CDR1 is LNHDA, CDR2 SQIVND (reference sequence). V dropped 3 bases and J dropped 0; count of bases not matched to a gene: 1. In DNA form, the CDR3 reads TGTGCCAGTAGTATCGGGACAGCTAACTATGGCTACACCTTC. Its translation: CASSIGTANYGYTF.

The rearrangement uses TRBV6-5 and TRBJ2-3, with a tentative D call TRBD1 (6 bases). The CDR3 has 15 amino acids. CDR1 and CDR2 from the germline V gene are MNHEY and SVGAGI. V was shortened by 7 bases and J by 2 bases, with 16 bases between the two germline ends. The CDR3: CASNLLTGSTDTQYF. The CDR3 DNA is TGTGCCAGCAACCTCCTGACAGGTTCCACAGATACGCAGTATTTT.

This chain uses TRBV6-4 with TRBJ2-1, with D hard to call. The V end lost 5 bases, the J end lost 5 bases, and 10 bases lay between the germline ends. Looked up from germline, CDR1 is MRHNA and CDR2 is SNTAGT. This CDR3 has 13 residues. This chain's CDR3 is CASSISLNNEQFF. In DNA, the CDR3 is TGTGCCAGCAGTATTAGCTTAAACAATGAGCAGTTCTTC.